Listed below are T cell receptor beta chains from one sample, sequenced in a study of OX40 agonist ivuxolimab in advanced cancers. Only in-frame clones appear in the TCRdb table, and some are missing; sequencing was by immunoSEQ multiplex PCR. The table lists just under 95,000 clones, roughly 87% of them singletons, with about 0.33% in the top ten. Specimen: CD4+ or CD8+ T cells sorted from blood, collected in a trial of the OX40 agonist ivuxolimab. These receptors were taken from an adult with an advanced solid tumor such as melanoma, head and neck, liver or kidney cancer. Both conserved end residues are trimmed from each CDR3. Expanded clones get a size class; other rows say once, few or many, or leave the size out.

TRBV5-1	NA	ASSPHGGSSYNEQF
TRBV2	NA	ATHLGGGGTEAF
TRBV4-1	NA	ASSQTGGRGYTDTQY
TRBV30	NA	AWVGTGGIEAF
TRBV5-6	NA	ASSFRDRALSNQPQH
TRBV7-2	NA	ASSPGQGLEPQH
TRBV6-5	NA	ASSLPSTAEAF
TRBV7-2	NA	ASRGTSVGEQY
TRBV28	NA	ASSLIGGRGRGAGANVLT
TRBV5-1	NA	ASRAGTGNNSPLH
TRBV19	NA	ATKIQGGTQH
TRBV6-5	NA	ASSGAGGRRNEQF
TRBV27	NA	ASSLSFRNNEQF
TRBV13	NA	ASSFTGDWEQY
TRBV11-2	NA	ASSKNRDGQETQY
TRBV25-1	NA	ASSFPGTGNEKLF
TRBV27	NA	ASKSHPPNETQY
TRBV11-2	NA	ASSLAGTHTGELF
TRBV4-3	NA	ASSTRLLANEQF
TRBV27	NA	ASSRWYGMAGNQETQY
TRBV6-5	NA	ASSSTSGVNEQF
TRBV10-3	NA	AISVASGGNEQY
TRBV6-1	NA	ASETGGYEQY
TRBV11-3	once	ASSLVASGNNEQF
TRBV5-1	NA	ASSLDRGLKNEAF
TRBV6-1	NA	ASRRDQGEQY
TRBV12-5	NA	ASGLVPPYEQY
TRBV27	NA	ASRGRTQGGD
TRBV19	NA	ASTTERVLGANVLT